The 13 T cell receptor beta chains in this list originate from one sample, sequenced in a study of Ad26.COV2.S vaccination and SARS-CoV-2 variants. Regarding treatment: some 19 received Ad26.COV2.S at low or high dose, single or two shots; about 5 received placebo; per-sample allocation not given. The investigators took samples on day 63 after the first vaccine or placebo injection. Generated by immunoSEQ multiplex PCR, the TCRdb table keeps only in-frame clones and is missing some. The repertoire holds roughly 450,000 clones, with roughly 90% as singletons. The material was peripheral blood, obtained in a trial of Ad26.COV2.S vaccine versus placebo. The receptors were gathered from a person aged 18-65 years who received the Ad26.COV2.S COVID-19 vaccine or a placebo.

The CDR3, as DNA: TGTGCCAGCAGCCCCCTAGCGGGAATCACAGATACGCAGTATTTT. This gives the protein CASSPLAGITDTQYF. J is TRBJ2-3 and V is TRBV3-1 (or the pseudogene TRBV3-2), with 9 nucleotides matching TRBD2. This CDR3 is 15 amino acids long. Trimming at V came to 4 bases and at J to 2 bases, leaving 4 bases not matched to a gene. CDR1 is LGHDT, CDR2 YNNKEL, per germline (reference sequence).

The rearrangement uses TRBV6-5 and TRBJ1-6, with D unclear. The CDR3 has 13 amino acids. CDR1 is MNHEY, CDR2 SVGAGI, per germline. V was pared by 6 bases and J by 7 bases, with 10 bases between. The CDR3 region has the DNA TGTGCCAGCAGAAGCAGGCGGAATTCACCCCTCCACTTT. Translated, it gives CASRSRRNSPLHF.

V usage is TRBV10-1 and J usage is TRBJ2-1, with 16 positions matching TRBD2. CDR3 length equals 18 residues. Germline V CDR1 and CDR2: WNHNN, SYGVQD (reference sequence). J was trimmed by 4 bases and V by 4 bases; bases with no gene match: 7. The CDR3 DNA is TGCGCCAGCAGTGCTGGGACTAGCGGGGGGGACTATTACAATGAGCAGTTCTTC. It specifies CASSAGTSGGDYYNEQFF.

This rearrangement joins TRBV20-1 to TRBJ1-5; D is perhaps TRBD1 (5 bases). Per the germline V gene, CDR1 is DFQATT and CDR2 is SNEGSKA (reference sequence). The CDR3 totals 15 residues. The V gene lost 3 bases and the J gene lost 3 bases, with 15 bases spanning the gap. The CDR3 is CSASEFGATNQPQHF. CDR3 sequence (DNA): TGCAGTGCTAGTGAGTTCGGGGCTACCAATCAGCCCCAGCATTTT.

The CDR3 sequence is CASSELSNQPQHF. The CDR3 DNA follows: TGTGCCAGCAGTGAACTAAGCAATCAGCCCCAGCATTTT. The rearrangement joins TRBV2 to TRBJ1-5; D not resolved. Germline CDR1 reads SNHLY; CDR2 reads FYNNEI. The length of the CDR3 is 13 residues. With 2 bases removed from V and 1 base from J, the gap between germline ends came to 3 bases.

The chain recombines TRBV6-5 with TRBJ1-2, with D possibly matching TRBD1 (6 bases). V dropped 6 bases and J dropped 4 bases, with 15 bases sitting between them. The CDR3 sequence is 14 residues long. Per the germline V gene, CDR1 is MNHEY and CDR2 is SVGAGI. CDR3 in amino acids: CASSQKGGGYGYTF. CDR3 DNA sequence: TGTGCCAGCAGCCAGAAAGGGGGGGGCTATGGCTACACCTTC.

V and J are TRBV7-3 and TRBJ2-2, with TRBD2 matching over 8 bases. V shed 2 bases, J shed 2 bases, and the junction held 10 bases outside the gene matches. Germline CDR1 reads SGHTA; CDR2 reads FQGTGA. The CDR3 runs 18 residues. The CDR3 spells CASSLLAGLGGNTGELFF. For the CDR3, the DNA is TGTGCCAGCAGCTTACTAGCGGGCCTGGGGGGTAACACCGGGGAGCTGTTTTTT.

The chain is built from TRBV7-8 and TRBJ1-2; D gene unclear. Germline-derived CDR1 and CDR2 are SGHVS and FQNEAQ. CDR3 size: 13 residues. V dropped 5 bases and J dropped 9 bases, with 16 bases sitting between them. CDR3 residues: CASSPRQGNRYTF. As DNA, the CDR3 is TGTGCCAGCAGCCCTAGACAAGGCAATCGCTACACCTTC.

This clone has only one observation. The chain recombines TRBV27 with TRBJ1-5, with 7 positions matching TRBD1. CDR3 length: 17 amino acids. With 1 base clipped from V and 4 bases from J, the junction kept 10 bases outside the gene matches. Germline lookup yields CDR1 MNHEY and CDR2 SMNVEV (reference sequence). This CDR3 is CASSLYIGDSGNQPQHF. As DNA, the CDR3 is TGTGCCAGCAGTTTATACATTGGGGACAGCGGGAATCAGCCCCAGCATTTT.

The chain joins TRBV11-2 to TRBJ2-2; D perhaps matches TRBD2 (6 bases). There are 17 residues in the CDR3. Trimming shortened V by 4 bases and J by 4 bases, and 19 bases separated the two germline ends. Germline CDR1 reads SGHAT; CDR2 reads FQNNGV. DNA of the CDR3: TGTGCCAGCAGCTCCTTCGCGGGGCGGGGTTTCACCGGGGAGCTGTTTTTT. Protein sequence: CASSSFAGRGFTGELFF.

Only one count was recorded for this clone. The rearrangement joins TRBV16 to TRBJ1-1, with 7 bases identical to TRBD1. In germline, CDR1 is KGHSY, CDR2 FQNENV. This CDR3 comprises 13 residues. V was pared by 4 bases and J by 1 base, with 0 bases of the junction left unmatched. The chain's CDR3 is CASSPGGNTEAFF. The DNA of the CDR3 is TGTGCCAGCAGCCCAGGGGGGAACACTGAAGCTTTCTTT.

The genes are TRBV28 and TRBJ1-6; D is undetermined. Looked up from germline, CDR1 is MDHEN and CDR2 is SYDVKM. The CDR3 consists of 17 residues. V lost 2 bases, J lost 4 bases, and 15 bases lay in between. The CDR3 reads CASSLGFRVSYNSPLHF. CDR3 DNA sequence: TGTGCCAGCAGTTTAGGATTTCGCGTCAGTTATAATTCACCCCTCCACTTT.

The chain is built from TRBV28 and TRBJ2-7, with 10 nucleotides matching TRBD2. The germline gives CDR1 MDHEN, CDR2 SYDVKM. The CDR3 totals 15 residues. J lost 7 bases, V lost 8 bases, and 14 bases had no gene match. Here the CDR3 reads CASYPAGLAGEEQYF. As DNA, the CDR3 is TGTGCCAGCTACCCGGCGGGCCTAGCGGGAGAGGAGCAGTACTTC.